The sample holds one count of the clone carrying this TCR beta chain. The antigen is unknown. These data come from a study of cytomegalovirus exposure and HLA in healthy donors. Broader study findings: The authors enumerated over 150 TCR beta chains as linked to cytomegalovirus. Testing in vitro showed a few CMV-associated chains specific for CMV antigens.

With 60 Vbeta and 13 Jbeta primers, the PCR was carried out. TCRdb's copy holds only in-frame clones and misses some; the assay was immunoSEQ multiplex PCR. The data contain about 280,000 clones, roughly 89% of them seen just once; the ten biggest clones take up 2% to 3%. Losses at the gene ends were 3 bases for V and 2 bases for J; bases not matched to a gene: 8. CDR1 MNHNS and CDR2 SASEGT come from the germline V gene. CDR3 size: 16 residues. Sequences were obtained from PBMCs. This chain connects TRBV6-1 to TRBJ2-3; 7 bases match TRBD2. The receptor was isolated from a woman between 18 and 29 years old in good health and CMV-seronegative. CDR3 region: CASSDALGDYTDTQYF. CDR3 bases: TGTGCCAGCAGTGACGCCCTAGGGGACTACACAGATACGCAGTATTTT.